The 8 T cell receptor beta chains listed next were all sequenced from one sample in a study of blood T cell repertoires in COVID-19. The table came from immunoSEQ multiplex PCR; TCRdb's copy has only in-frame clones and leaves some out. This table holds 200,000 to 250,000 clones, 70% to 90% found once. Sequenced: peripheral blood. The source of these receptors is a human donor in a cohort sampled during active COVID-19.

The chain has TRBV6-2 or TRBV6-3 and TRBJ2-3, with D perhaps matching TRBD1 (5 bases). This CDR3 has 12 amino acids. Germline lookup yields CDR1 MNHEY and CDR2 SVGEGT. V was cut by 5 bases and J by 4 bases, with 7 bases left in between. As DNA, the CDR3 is TGTGCCAGCAGTGACAGCCCAGATACGCAGTATTTT. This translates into CASSDSPDTQYF.

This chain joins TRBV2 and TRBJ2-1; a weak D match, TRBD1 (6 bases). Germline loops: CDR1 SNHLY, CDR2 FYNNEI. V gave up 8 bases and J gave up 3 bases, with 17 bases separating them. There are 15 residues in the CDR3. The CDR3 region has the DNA TGTGCCAGCGGCCTCAGGGGCGCGAGCTACAATGAGCAGTTCTTC. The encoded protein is CASGLRGASYNEQFF.

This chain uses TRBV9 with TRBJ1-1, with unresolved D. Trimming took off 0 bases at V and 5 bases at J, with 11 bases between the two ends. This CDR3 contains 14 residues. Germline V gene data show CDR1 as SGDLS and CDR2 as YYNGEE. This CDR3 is CASSVEPTVTEAFF. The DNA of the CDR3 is TGTGCCAGCAGCGTAGAGCCCACGGTGACTGAAGCTTTCTTT. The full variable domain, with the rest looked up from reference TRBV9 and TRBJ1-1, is DSGVTQTPKHLITATGQRVTLRCSPRSGDLSVYWYQQSLDQGLQFLIQYYNGEERAKGNILERFSAQQFPDLHSELNLSSLELGDSALYFCASSVEPTVTEAFFGQGTRLTVV.

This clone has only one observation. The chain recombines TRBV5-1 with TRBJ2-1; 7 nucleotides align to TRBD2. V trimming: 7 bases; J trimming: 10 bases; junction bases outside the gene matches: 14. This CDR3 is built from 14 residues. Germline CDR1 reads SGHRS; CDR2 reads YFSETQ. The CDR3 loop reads CASRHLQGGEEQFF. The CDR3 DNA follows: TGCGCCAGCCGGCACCTTCAGGGAGGGGAGGAGCAGTTCTTC.

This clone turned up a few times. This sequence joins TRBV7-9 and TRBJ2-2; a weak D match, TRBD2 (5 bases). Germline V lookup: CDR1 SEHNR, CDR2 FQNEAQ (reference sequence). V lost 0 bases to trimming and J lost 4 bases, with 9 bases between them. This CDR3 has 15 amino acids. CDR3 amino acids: CASSLAGGGTGELFF. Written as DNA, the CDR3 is TGTGCCAGCAGCTTAGCCGGAGGAGGCACCGGGGAGCTGTTTTTT.

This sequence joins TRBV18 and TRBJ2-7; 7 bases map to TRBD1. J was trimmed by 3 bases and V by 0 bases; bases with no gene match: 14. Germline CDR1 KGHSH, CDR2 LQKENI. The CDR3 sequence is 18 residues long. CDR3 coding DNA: TGTGCCAGCTCACCACCGGTTGGTGACAGGGCCACGTTCTACGAGCAGTACTTC. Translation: CASSPPVGDRATFYEQYF.

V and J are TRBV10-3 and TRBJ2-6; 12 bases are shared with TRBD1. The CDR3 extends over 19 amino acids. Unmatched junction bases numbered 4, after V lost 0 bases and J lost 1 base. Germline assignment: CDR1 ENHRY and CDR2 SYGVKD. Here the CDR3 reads CAISESRDRGQSGANVLTF. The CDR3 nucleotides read TGTGCCATCAGTGAGTCGAGGGACAGGGGGCAATCTGGGGCCAACGTCCTGACTTTC.

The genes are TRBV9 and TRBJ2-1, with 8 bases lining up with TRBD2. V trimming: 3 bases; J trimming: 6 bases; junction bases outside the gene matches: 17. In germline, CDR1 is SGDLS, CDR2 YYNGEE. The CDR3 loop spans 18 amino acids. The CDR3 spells CASSGLGGGSLSGNEQFF. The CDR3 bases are TGTGCCAGCAGCGGACTGGGCGGGGGGTCTCTTTCGGGCAATGAGCAGTTCTTC.